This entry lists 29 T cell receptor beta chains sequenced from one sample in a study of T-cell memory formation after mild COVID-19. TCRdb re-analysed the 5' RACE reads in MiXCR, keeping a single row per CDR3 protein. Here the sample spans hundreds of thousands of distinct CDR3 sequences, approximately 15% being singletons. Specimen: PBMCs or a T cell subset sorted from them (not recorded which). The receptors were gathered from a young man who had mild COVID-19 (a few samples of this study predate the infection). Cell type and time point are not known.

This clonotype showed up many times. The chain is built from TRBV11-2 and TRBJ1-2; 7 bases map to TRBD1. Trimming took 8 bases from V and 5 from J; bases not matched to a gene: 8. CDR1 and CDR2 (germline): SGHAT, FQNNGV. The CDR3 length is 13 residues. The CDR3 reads CASVGTANYGYTF. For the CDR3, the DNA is TGTGCCAGCGTCGGGACAGCGAATTATGGCTACACCTTC.

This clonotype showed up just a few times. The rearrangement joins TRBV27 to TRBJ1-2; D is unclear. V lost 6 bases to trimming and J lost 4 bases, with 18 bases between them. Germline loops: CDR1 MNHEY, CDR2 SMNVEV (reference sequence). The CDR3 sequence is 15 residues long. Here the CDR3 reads CASRRTSGVAYGYTF. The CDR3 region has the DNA TGTGCCAGCAGACGTACCTCCGGGGTTGCCTATGGCTACACCTTC.

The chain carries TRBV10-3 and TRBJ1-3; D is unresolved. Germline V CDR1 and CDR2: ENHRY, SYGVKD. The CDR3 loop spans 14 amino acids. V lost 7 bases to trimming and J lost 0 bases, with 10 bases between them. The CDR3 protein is CAITPDISGNTIYF. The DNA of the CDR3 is TGTGCCATCACCCCCGACATCTCTGGAAACACCATATATTTT.

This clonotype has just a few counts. Here the CDR3 DNA reads TGTGCCAGCAGTCGACTGGACGGCCAAGAGACCCAGTACTTC. Amino acids: CASSRLDGQETQYF. The V call is TRBV12-3 or TRBV12-4, the J call TRBJ2-5; D ambiguous. The CDR3 sequence is 14 residues long. The V gene lost 5 bases and the J gene lost 1 base, with 11 bases spanning the gap.

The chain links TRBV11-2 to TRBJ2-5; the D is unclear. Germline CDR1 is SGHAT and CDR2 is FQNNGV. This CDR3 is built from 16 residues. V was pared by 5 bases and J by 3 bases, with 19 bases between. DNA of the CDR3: TGTGCCAGCAGCCGCGCCGGGCCCGCAAGTAAAGAGACCCAGTACTTC. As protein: CASSRAGPASKETQYF.

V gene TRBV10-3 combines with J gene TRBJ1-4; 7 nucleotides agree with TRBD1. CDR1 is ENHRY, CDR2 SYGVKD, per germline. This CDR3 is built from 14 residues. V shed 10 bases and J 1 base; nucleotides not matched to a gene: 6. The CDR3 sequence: CATRTGGTNEKLFF. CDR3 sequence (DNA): TGTGCCACACGGACAGGAGGAACTAATGAAAAACTGTTTTTT.

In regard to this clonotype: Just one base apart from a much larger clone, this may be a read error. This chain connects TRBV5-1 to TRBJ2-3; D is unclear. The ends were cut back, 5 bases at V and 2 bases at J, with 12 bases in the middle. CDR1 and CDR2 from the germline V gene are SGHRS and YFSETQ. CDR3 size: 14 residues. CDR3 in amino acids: CASSSQWSTDTQYF. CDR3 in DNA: TGCGCCAGCAGTTCACAGTGGTCCACAGATACGCAGTATTTT. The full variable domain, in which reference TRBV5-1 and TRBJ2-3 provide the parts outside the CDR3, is KAGVTQTPRYLIKTRGQQVTLSCSPISGHRSVSWYQQTPGQGLQFLFEYFSETQRNKGNFPGRFSGRQFSNSRSEMNVSTLELGDSALYLCASSSQWSTDTQYFGPGTRLTVL.

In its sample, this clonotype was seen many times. CDR3 amino acids: CASRTGMYNEQFF. DNA of the CDR3: TGCGCCAGCAGGACCGGGATGTACAATGAGCAGTTCTTC. The V and J genes are TRBV10-2 and TRBJ2-1; maybe TRBD2 (5 bases). In germline, CDR1 is WSHSY, CDR2 SAAADI. V was clipped by 6 bases and J by 4 bases, with 10 bases between them. CDR3 length: 13 amino acids.

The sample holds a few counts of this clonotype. CDR3 nucleotides: TGTGCCAGCAGCCCCAGCCGAGTCAACACAGATACGCAGTATTTT. It encodes CASSPSRVNTDTQYF. This chain connects TRBV5-6 to TRBJ2-3; the D is unclear. The CDR3 is 15 residues long. The V end lost 4 bases, the J end lost 2 bases, and 14 bases lay between the germline ends. Per the germline V gene, CDR1 is SGHDT and CDR2 is YYEEEE.

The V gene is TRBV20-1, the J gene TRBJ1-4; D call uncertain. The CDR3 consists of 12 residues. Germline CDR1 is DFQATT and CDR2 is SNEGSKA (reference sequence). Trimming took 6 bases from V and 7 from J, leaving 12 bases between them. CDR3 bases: TGCAGTGCCCGCGGCCTATTTGAAAAACTGTTTTTT. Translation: CSARGLFEKLFF.

CDR3 residues: CASSPRDRSYGYGYTF. The DNA for the CDR3 is TGTGCCAGCTCACCGAGGGACAGGAGCTACGGCTATGGCTACACCTTC. V is TRBV18 and J is TRBJ1-2; TRBD1 matches at 8 bases. This CDR3 region has 16 residues. Germline-derived CDR1 and CDR2 are KGHSH and LQKENI. V was pared by 3 bases and J by 4 bases, with 10 bases of the junction left unmatched.

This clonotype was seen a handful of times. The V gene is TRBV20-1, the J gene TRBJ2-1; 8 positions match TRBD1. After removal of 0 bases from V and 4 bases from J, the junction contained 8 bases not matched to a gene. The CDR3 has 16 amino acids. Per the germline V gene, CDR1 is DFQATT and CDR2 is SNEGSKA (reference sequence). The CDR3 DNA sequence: TGCAGTGCTAGAGACGTGACAGGGGTGGGTTACAATGAGCAGTTCTTC. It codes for CSARDVTGVGYNEQFF.

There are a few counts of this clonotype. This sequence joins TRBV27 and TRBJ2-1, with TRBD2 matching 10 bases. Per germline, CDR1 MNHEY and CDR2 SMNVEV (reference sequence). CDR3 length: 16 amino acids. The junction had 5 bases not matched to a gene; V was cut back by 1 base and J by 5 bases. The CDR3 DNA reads TGTGCCAGCAGTTTATTTGCGCTAGCGGGGGACAATGAGCAGTTCTTC. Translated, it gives CASSLFALAGDNEQFF.

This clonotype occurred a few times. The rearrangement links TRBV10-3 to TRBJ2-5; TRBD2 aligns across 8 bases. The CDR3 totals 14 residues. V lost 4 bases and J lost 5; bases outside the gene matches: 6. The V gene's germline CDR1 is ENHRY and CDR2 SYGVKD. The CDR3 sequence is CAISGGSGVETQYF. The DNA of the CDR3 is TGTGCCATCAGTGGAGGTAGCGGGGTCGAGACCCAGTACTTC.

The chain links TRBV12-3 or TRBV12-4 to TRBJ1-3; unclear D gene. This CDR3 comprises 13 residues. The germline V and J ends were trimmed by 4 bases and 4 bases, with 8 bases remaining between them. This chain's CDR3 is CASSYYTGNTIYF. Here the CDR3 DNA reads TGTGCCAGCAGTTATTATACAGGAAACACCATATATTTT.

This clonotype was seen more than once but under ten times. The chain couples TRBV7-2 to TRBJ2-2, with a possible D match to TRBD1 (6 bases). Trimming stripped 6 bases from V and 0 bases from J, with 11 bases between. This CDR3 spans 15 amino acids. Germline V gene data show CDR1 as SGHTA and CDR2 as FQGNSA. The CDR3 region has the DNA TGTGCCAGCAGATCGACAGGCGCGAACACCGGGGAGCTGTTTTTT. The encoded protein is CASRSTGANTGELFF.

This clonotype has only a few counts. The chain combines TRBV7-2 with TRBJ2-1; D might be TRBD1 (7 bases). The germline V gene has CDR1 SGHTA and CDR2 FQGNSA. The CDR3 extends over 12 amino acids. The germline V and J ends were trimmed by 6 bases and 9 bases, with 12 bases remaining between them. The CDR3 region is CASRSQGGEQFF. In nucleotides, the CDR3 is TGTGCCAGCAGGTCGCAGGGGGGTGAGCAGTTCTTC.

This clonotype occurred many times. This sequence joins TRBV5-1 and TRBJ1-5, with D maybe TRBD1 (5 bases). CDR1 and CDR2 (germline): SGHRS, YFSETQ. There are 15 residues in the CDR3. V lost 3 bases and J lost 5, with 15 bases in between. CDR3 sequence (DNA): TGCGCCAGCAGCTGGGGGAACAGTCCAGATCAGCCCCAGCATTTT. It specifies CASSWGNSPDQPQHF. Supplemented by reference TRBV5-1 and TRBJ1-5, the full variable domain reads KAGVTQTPRYLIKTRGQQVTLSCSPISGHRSVSWYQQTPGQGLQFLFEYFSETQRNKGNFPGRFSGRQFSNSRSEMNVSTLELGDSALYLCASSWGNSPDQPQHFGDGTRLSIL.

DNA of the CDR3: TGCAGCGTTGAGAAGGTCCGAACTGAAGCTTTCTTT. Translated, it gives CSVEKVRTEAFF. This rearrangement joins TRBV29-1 to TRBJ1-1, with no clear D. The V end was cut by 3 bases, the J end by 5 bases, with 10 bases between. The CDR3 runs to 12 residues. Germline lookup yields CDR1 SQVTM and CDR2 ANQGSEA.

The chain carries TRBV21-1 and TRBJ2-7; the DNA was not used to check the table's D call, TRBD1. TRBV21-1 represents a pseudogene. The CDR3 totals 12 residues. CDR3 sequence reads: CANRGVPGEQYV. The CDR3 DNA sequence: TGTGCCAACAGGGGCGTCCCCGGCGAGCAGTACGTC.

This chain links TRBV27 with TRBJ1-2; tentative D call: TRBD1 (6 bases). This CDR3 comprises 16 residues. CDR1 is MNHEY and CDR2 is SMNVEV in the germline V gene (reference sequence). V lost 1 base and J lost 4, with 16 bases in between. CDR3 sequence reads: CASSLFPQGSIYGYTF. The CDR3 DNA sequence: TGTGCCAGCAGTTTATTCCCCCAGGGGTCCATCTATGGCTACACCTTC.

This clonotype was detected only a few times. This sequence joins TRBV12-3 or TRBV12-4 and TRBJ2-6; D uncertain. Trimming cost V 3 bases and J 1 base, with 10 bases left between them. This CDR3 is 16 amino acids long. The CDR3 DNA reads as TGTGCCAGCAGTTTTGCGCGCGGTTCTGGGGCCAACGTCCTGACTTTC. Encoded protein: CASSFARGSGANVLTF.

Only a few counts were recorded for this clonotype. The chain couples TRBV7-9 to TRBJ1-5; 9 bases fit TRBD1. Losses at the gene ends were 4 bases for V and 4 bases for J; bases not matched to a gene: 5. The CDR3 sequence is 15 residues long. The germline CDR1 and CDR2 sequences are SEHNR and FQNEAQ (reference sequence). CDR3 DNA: TGTGCCAGCAGCTCCTTGGGGACAGGGAATCAGCCCCAGCATTTT. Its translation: CASSSLGTGNQPQHF.

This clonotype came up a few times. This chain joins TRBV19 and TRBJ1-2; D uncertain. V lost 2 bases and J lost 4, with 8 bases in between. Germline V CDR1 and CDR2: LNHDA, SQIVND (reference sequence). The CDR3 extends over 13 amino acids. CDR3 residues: CASSISPGYGYTF. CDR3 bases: TGTGCCAGTAGTATATCCCCAGGCTATGGCTACACCTTC.

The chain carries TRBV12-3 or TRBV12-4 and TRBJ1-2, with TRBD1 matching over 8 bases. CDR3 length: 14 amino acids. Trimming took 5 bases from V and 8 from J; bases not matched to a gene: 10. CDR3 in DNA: TGTGCCAGCAGTGGAGGACAGGGTCCTCGAGGCTACACCTTC. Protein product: CASSGGQGPRGYTF.

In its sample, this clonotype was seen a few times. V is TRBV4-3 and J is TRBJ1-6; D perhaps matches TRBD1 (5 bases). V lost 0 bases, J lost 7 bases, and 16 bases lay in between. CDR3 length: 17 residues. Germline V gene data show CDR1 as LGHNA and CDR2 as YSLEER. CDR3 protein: CASSQDRAGWGNSPLHF. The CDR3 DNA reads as TGCGCCAGCAGCCAAGATAGAGCAGGATGGGGCAATTCACCCCTCCACTTT.

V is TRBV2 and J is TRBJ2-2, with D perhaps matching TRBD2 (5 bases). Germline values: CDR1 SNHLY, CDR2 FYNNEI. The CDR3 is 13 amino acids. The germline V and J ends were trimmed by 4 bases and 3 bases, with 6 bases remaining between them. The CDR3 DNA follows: TGTGCCAGCAGTGTGAGGGACACCGGGGAGCTGTTTTTT. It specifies CASSVRDTGELFF.

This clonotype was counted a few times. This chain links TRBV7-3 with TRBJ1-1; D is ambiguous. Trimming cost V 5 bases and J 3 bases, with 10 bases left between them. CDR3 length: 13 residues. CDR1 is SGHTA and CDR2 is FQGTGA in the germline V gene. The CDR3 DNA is TGTGCCAGCAGCCCCGGGCCGTACACTGAAGCTTTCTTT. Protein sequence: CASSPGPYTEAFF. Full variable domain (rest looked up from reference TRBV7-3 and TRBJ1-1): GAGVSQTPSNKVTEKGKYVELRCDPISGHTALYWYRQSLGQGPEFLIYFQGTGAADDSGLPNDRFFAVRPEGSVSTLKIQRTERGDSAVYLCASSPGPYTEAFFGQGTRLTVV.

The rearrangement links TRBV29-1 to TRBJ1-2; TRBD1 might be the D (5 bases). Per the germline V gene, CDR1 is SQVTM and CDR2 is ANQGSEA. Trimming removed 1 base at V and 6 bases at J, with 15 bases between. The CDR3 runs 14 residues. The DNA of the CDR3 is TGCAGCGTTGAAGTCGGGGCAGGGAAAAATGGCTACACCTTC. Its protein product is CSVEVGAGKNGYTF. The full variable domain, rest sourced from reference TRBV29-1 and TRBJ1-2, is SAVISQKPSRDICQRGTSLTIQCQVDSQVTMMFWYRQQPGQSLTLIATANQGSEATYESGFVIDKFPISRPNLTFSTLTVSNMSPEDSSIYLCSVEVGAGKNGYTFGSGTRLTVV.